The 21 T cell receptor beta chains below all came from one sample that was sequenced in a study of identical twins. TCRdb reanalysed the 5' RACE reads using MiXCR and keeps one entry per CDR3 protein. The repertoire holds 250,000 or so distinct CDR3 sequences, with roughly an eighth as singletons. These data also featured in a second study, about yellow fever vaccine responses in identical twins.

Sequenced: memory (CD45RO+) T cells sorted from blood. These receptors all stem from a woman under 30 in good health.

In its sample, this clonotype was seen a few times. J is TRBJ2-2 and V is TRBV15; weak D call: TRBD1 (5 bases). Germline V gene sequence: CDR1 LNHNV, CDR2 YYDKDF (reference sequence). The germline V and J ends were trimmed by 0 bases and 4 bases, with 9 bases remaining between them. The CDR3 runs to 15 residues. Here the CDR3 reads CATSRETVSTGELFF. In nucleotides, the CDR3 is TGTGCCACCAGCAGAGAGACAGTAAGCACCGGGGAGCTGTTTTTT. The full variable domain, rest sourced from reference TRBV15 and TRBJ2-2, is DAMVIQNPRYQVTQFGKPVTLSCSQTLNHNVMYWYQQKSSQAPKLLFHYYDKDFNNEADTPDNFQSRRPNTSFCFLDIRSPGLGDTAMYLCATSRETVSTGELFFGEGSRLTVL.

This clonotype was counted between two and nine times. The genes are TRBV7-8 and TRBJ2-2; 11 nucleotides match TRBD2. V lost 4 bases and J lost 5; bases outside the gene matches: 6. Germline CDR1 reads SGHVS; CDR2 reads FQNEAQ. The CDR3 is 16 amino acids. This chain's CDR3 is CASSSRTSGFTGELFF. DNA of the CDR3: TGTGCCAGCAGCTCTAGGACTAGCGGGTTTACCGGGGAGCTGTTTTTT.

The rearrangement links TRBV12-3 or TRBV12-4 to TRBJ1-1; maybe TRBD1 (5 bases). Trimming removed 7 bases at V and 4 bases at J, with 16 bases between. This CDR3 region has 14 residues. CDR3 bases: TGTGCCAGCAAAAGGGACCGACGAAGCACTGAAGCTTTCTTT. Its translation is CASKRDRRSTEAFF.

A few counts support this clonotype. The chain combines TRBV10-2 with TRBJ2-7; TRBD1 matches 7 bases. Germline CDR1 reads WSHSY; CDR2 reads SAAADI. The V and J ends lost 4 bases and 5 bases, in that order; junction bases with no gene match: 8. This CDR3 has 14 residues. For the CDR3, the DNA is TGCGCCAGCAGTGTTGACAGGGTTCTGGACGAGCAGTACTTC. This sequence encodes CASSVDRVLDEQYF.

This clonotype was seen more than once but under ten times. The chain is built from TRBV20-1 and TRBJ2-7, with D possibly being TRBD2 (6 bases). CDR1 is DFQATT, CDR2 SNEGSKA, per germline (reference sequence). The CDR3 contains 10 residues. Trimming stripped 6 bases from V and 11 bases from J, with 14 bases between. The CDR3, as DNA: TGCAGTGCGGGACTCGCTGGGAAGTACTTC. It codes for CSAGLAGKYF.

In its sample, this clonotype was seen a few times. The chain carries TRBV20-1 and TRBJ2-1; 8 bases are shared with TRBD2. J was trimmed by 9 bases and V by 5 bases; bases with no gene match: 3. The CDR3 spans 11 residues. The germline CDR1 and CDR2 sequences are DFQATT and SNEGSKA (reference sequence). The CDR3 protein is CSAWTSSEQFF. The CDR3, as DNA: TGCAGTGCTTGGACTAGCAGTGAGCAGTTCTTC.

This clonotype was seen many times. The genes are TRBV15 and TRBJ2-3, with a possible D match to TRBD1 (5 bases). Trimming took off 0 bases at V and 2 bases at J, with 12 bases between the two ends. Germline assignment: CDR1 LNHNV and CDR2 YYDKDF (reference sequence). The CDR3 length is 16 residues. CDR3 DNA: TGTGCCACCAGCAGAGATCCTGCAGGGTCCACAGATACGCAGTATTTT. Translation: CATSRDPAGSTDTQYF.

The chain employs TRBV4-2 and TRBJ2-7; 12 bases line up with TRBD2. Germline V lookup: CDR1 LGHNA, CDR2 YNFKEQ. This CDR3 spans 16 amino acids. The V segment lost 0 bases and the J segment 4 bases; nucleotides outside the gene matches: 4. The CDR3 coding sequence is TGTGCCAGCAGCCAAGATCTAGCGGGAGGGAGATACGAGCAGTACTTC. Translating gives CASSQDLAGGRYEQYF.

The sample holds a few counts of this clonotype. This rearrangement joins TRBV29-1 to TRBJ2-5; 7 nucleotides line up with TRBD1. This CDR3 region has 14 residues. CDR1 and CDR2 from the germline V gene are SQVTM and ANQGSEA. Trimming removed 6 bases from V and 1 base from J; junction bases left unmatched: 8. The CDR3 loop reads CSVSRDSLQETQYF. DNA of the CDR3: TGCAGCGTCTCCCGGGACAGTCTCCAAGAGACCCAGTACTTC.

This clonotype was seen many times. The rearrangement joins TRBV7-9 to TRBJ1-2; tentative D call: TRBD1 (5 bases). The CDR3 contains 14 residues. CDR1 and CDR2 (germline): SEHNR, FQNEAQ (reference sequence). V gave up 5 bases and J gave up 2 bases, with 12 bases separating them. The CDR3 DNA sequence: TGTGCCAGCAGCCAAGCGGGGCAGAACTATGGCTACACCTTC. Its protein is CASSQAGQNYGYTF.

The V gene is TRBV21-1, the J gene TRBJ2-2; the table's D call, TRBD1, was not checked against the DNA. TRBV21-1 constitutes a pseudogene. The CDR3 totals 16 residues. This chain's CDR3 is CASTPVQGGVNGELFF. The DNA for the CDR3 is TGTGCCAGCACCCCGGTCCAGGGGGGCGTAAACGGGGAGCTGTTTTTT.

This clonotype appeared a few times. V usage is TRBV6-1 and J usage is TRBJ2-2; no definite D call. The CDR3 loop spans 14 amino acids. Per the germline V gene, CDR1 is MNHNS and CDR2 is SASEGT. Trimming left V 0 bases short and J 1 base short, with 3 bases between. The CDR3 reads CASSEARNTGELFF. The DNA for the CDR3 is TGTGCCAGCAGTGAAGCCAGGAACACCGGGGAGCTGTTTTTT.

Only a few counts were recorded for this clonotype. This rearrangement joins TRBV20-1 to TRBJ2-7; 8 positions agree with TRBD1. CDR1 is DFQATT and CDR2 is SNEGSKA in the germline V gene (reference sequence). CDR3 size: 15 residues. V dropped 6 bases and J dropped 3; count of bases not matched to a gene: 13. Written as DNA, the CDR3 is TGCAGTGCGTATAGGACAGGGAGAACTATCTACGAGCAGTACTTC. Protein sequence: CSAYRTGRTIYEQYF.

The chain couples TRBV3-1 to TRBJ2-7, with D possibly matching TRBD1 (7 bases). Trimming stripped 0 bases from V and 5 bases from J, with 17 bases between. CDR1 and CDR2 from the germline V gene are LGHDT and YNNKEL (reference sequence). The CDR3 is 16 residues long. CDR3 DNA sequence: TGTGCCAGCAGCCAAGAGTTCCGGGGGACAGACCACGAGCAGTACTTC. Its translation is CASSQEFRGTDHEQYF.

The rearrangement joins TRBV7-2 to TRBJ2-1, with a tentative D call TRBD1 (6 bases). V lost 2 bases and J 0 bases, leaving 14 bases between the germline ends. Germline V gene lookup returns CDR1 SGHTA and CDR2 FQGNSA. CDR3 length: 17 amino acids. The CDR3 DNA is TGTGCCAGCAGCTTACACCAAGGCAGGGGCTCCTACAATGAGCAGTTCTTC. This translates into CASSLHQGRGSYNEQFF.

This chain links TRBV2 with TRBJ1-5; the match to TRBD1 covers 8 bases. The CDR3 totals 15 residues. Per the germline V gene, CDR1 is SNHLY and CDR2 is FYNNEI. Trimming took 5 bases from V and 7 from J; bases not matched to a gene: 10. The CDR3 region is CASSTPGQGSQPQHF. The CDR3 nucleotides are TGTGCCAGCAGTACCCCCGGACAGGGAAGCCAGCCCCAGCATTTT.

The table lists this clonotype with many counts. The chain links TRBV9 to TRBJ2-3; tentative D call: TRBD1 (6 bases). This CDR3 contains 14 residues. The germline CDR1 and CDR2 sequences are SGDLS and YYNGEE. V lost 4 bases and J 2 bases, leaving 11 bases between the germline ends. For the CDR3, the DNA is TGTGCCAGCAGCCCCCGGACAGCCACAGATACGCAGTATTTT. Translating it yields CASSPRTATDTQYF.

The chain has TRBV7-2 and TRBJ1-1; D is uncertain. CDR1 SGHTA and CDR2 FQGNSA come from the germline V gene. Trimming took 4 bases from V and 7 from J, leaving 13 bases between them. The CDR3 extends over 13 amino acids. CDR3 sequence reads: CASSSQNTFEAFF. In DNA, the CDR3 is TGTGCCAGCAGCTCACAGAATACTTTTGAAGCTTTCTTT.

The sample holds a few counts of this clonotype. The chain combines TRBV20-1 with TRBJ1-6, with TRBD1 identical over 7 bases. The germline V gene encodes CDR1 DFQATT and CDR2 SNEGSKA (reference sequence). The CDR3 loop spans 16 amino acids. V gave up 0 bases and J gave up 7 bases; unmatched junction bases: 9. The CDR3 sequence: CSARDEGAGGNSPLHF. Written as DNA, the CDR3 is TGCAGTGCTAGAGATGAGGGGGCAGGGGGAAATTCACCCCTCCACTTT.

This chain connects TRBV4-1 to TRBJ2-1; 8 bases agree with TRBD2. The CDR3 is 15 amino acids. In germline, CDR1 is MGHRA, CDR2 YSYEKL. The V segment lost 3 bases and the J segment 2 bases; nucleotides outside the gene matches: 3. The DNA of the CDR3 is TGCGCCAGCAGCCATCCGGGACTAGCCTACAATGAGCAGTTCTTC. It encodes CASSHPGLAYNEQFF.

This clonotype was seen repeatedly, ten times or more. The rearrangement joins TRBV10-3 to TRBJ2-7; D is ambiguous. Germline-derived CDR1 and CDR2 are ENHRY and SYGVKD. The CDR3 has 12 amino acids. The V and J ends lost 1 base and 2 bases respectively, with 3 bases between them. CDR3 coding DNA: TGTGCCATCAGTGAGTACACCTACGAGCAGTACTTC. It translates to CAISEYTYEQYF.